Each of the 24 T cell receptor beta chains below was sequenced from the same sample in a study of blood T cell repertoires in COVID-19. Clones were read by immunoSEQ multiplex PCR, and TCRdb kept only the in-frame ones, dropping some. The table has roughly 340,000 clones, roughly 86% seen once. Sequenced input: peripheral blood. These receptors originate from a woman in her 70s with COVID-19, enrolled during active disease.

The chain has TRBV30 and TRBJ2-3; D gene ambiguous. V lost 0 bases and J lost 0, with 10 bases in between. The CDR3 consists of 15 residues. CDR1 and CDR2 (germline): GTSNPN, SVGIG (reference sequence). The CDR3 DNA follows: TGTGCCTGGAGTGTGCCCCCACACAGCACAGATACGCAGTATTTT. It yields the protein CAWSVPPHSTDTQYF.

The chain uses TRBV11-2 and TRBJ2-2; D is unclear. The germline gives CDR1 SGHAT, CDR2 FQNNGV. The ends were cut back, 0 bases at V and 4 bases at J, with 6 bases in the middle. CDR3 size: 14 residues. CDR3 sequence (DNA): TGTGCCAGCAGCTTAGATCGCGTCACCGGGGAGCTGTTTTTT. It codes for CASSLDRVTGELFF. Filled out from reference TRBV11-2 and TRBJ2-2, the complete variable domain reads EAGVAQSPRYKIIEKRQSVAFWCNPISGHATLYWYQQILGQGPKLLIQFQNNGVVDDSQLPKDRFSAERLKGVDSTLKIQPAKLEDSAVYLCASSLDRVTGELFFGEGSRLTVL.

The V and J genes are TRBV7-9 and TRBJ2-2, with 8 bases fitting TRBD2. The trim removed 4 bases at V and 4 bases at J, leaving 5 bases unmatched. CDR3 length: 15 residues. Germline loops: CDR1 SEHNR, CDR2 FQNEAQ (reference sequence). The CDR3 nucleotides read TGTGCCAGCAGCTCGGCGGGGGGCGGCACCGGGGAGCTGTTTTTT. Its translation is CASSSAGGGTGELFF.

V is TRBV5-6 and J is TRBJ2-7; 7 bases agree with TRBD1. The germline gives CDR1 SGHDT, CDR2 YYEEEE. This CDR3 contains 15 residues. Trimming took 4 bases from V and 0 from J; bases not matched to a gene: 7. This chain's CDR3 is CASSQTWTGSYEQYF. The CDR3 region has the DNA TGTGCCAGCAGCCAAACCTGGACAGGCTCCTACGAGCAGTACTTC. Full variable domain (outside the CDR3, taken from reference TRBV5-6 and TRBJ2-7): DAGVTQSPTHLIKTRGQQVTLRCSPKSGHDTVSWYQQALGQGPQFIFQYYEEEERQRGNFPDRFSGHQFPNYSSELNVNALLLGDSALYLCASSQTWTGSYEQYFGPGTRLTVT.

The genes are TRBV11-2 and TRBJ2-7; TRBD1 matches at 9 bases. Germline CDR1 is SGHAT and CDR2 is FQNNGV. After removal of 5 bases from V and 4 bases from J, the junction contained 6 bases not matched to a gene. This CDR3 spans 14 amino acids. The CDR3 DNA is TGTGCCAGCAGCCCACGGACAGGGGTATACGAGCAGTACTTC. The encoded protein is CASSPRTGVYEQYF. The full variable domain, completed using reference TRBV11-2 and TRBJ2-7, is EAGVAQSPRYKIIEKRQSVAFWCNPISGHATLYWYQQILGQGPKLLIQFQNNGVVDDSQLPKDRFSAERLKGVDSTLKIQPAKLEDSAVYLCASSPRTGVYEQYFGPGTRLTVT.

This chain connects TRBV19 to TRBJ1-4; D ambiguous. With 9 bases removed from V and 2 bases from J, the gap between germline ends came to 10 bases. Germline CDR1 reads LNHDA; CDR2 reads SQIVND (reference sequence). The CDR3 covers 13 residues. The chain's CDR3 is CASRGRTNEKLFF. The CDR3 DNA is TGTGCCAGCAGAGGGAGGACTAATGAAAAACTGTTTTTT. The full variable domain, rest sourced from reference TRBV19 and TRBJ1-4, is DGGITQSPKYLFRKEGQNVTLSCEQNLNHDAMYWYRQDPGQGLRLIYYSQIVNDFQKGDIAEGYSVSREKKESFPLTVTSAQKNPTAFYLCASRGRTNEKLFFGSGTQLSVL.

This sequence joins TRBV5-1 and TRBJ2-5, with 7 bases that match TRBD2. The CDR3 totals 14 residues. CDR1 SGHRS and CDR2 YFSETQ come from the germline V gene. J gave up 4 bases and V 1 base, and 4 bases lay outside the gene matches. The CDR3 loop reads CASSLTSARETQYF. CDR3 coding DNA: TGCGCCAGCAGCTTGACTAGCGCCCGAGAGACCCAGTACTTC.

The chain joins TRBV6-6 to TRBJ1-2; D unclear. The CDR3 has 15 residues. V lost 5 bases and J lost 3, with 16 bases in between. Per the germline V gene, CDR1 is MNHNY and CDR2 is SVGAGI (reference sequence). The CDR3 coding sequence is TGTGCCAGCAGTCCGGGTGGGGAGGCCCACTATGGCTACACCTTC. Residues: CASSPGGEAHYGYTF.

The genes are TRBV24-1 and TRBJ1-2; 8 nucleotides align to TRBD1. V was clipped by 3 bases and J by 0 bases; unmatched bases: 8. The length of the CDR3 is 17 residues. CDR1 is KGHDR and CDR2 is SFDVKD in the germline V gene. The CDR3 here is CATSDGSPGQANYGYTF. The DNA for the CDR3 is TGTGCCACCAGTGATGGAAGTCCGGGACAGGCTAACTATGGCTACACCTTC.

The chain links TRBV27 to TRBJ1-3; possible D gene TRBD1, 5 bases. Trimming cost V 5 bases and J 0 bases, with 8 bases left between them. This CDR3 has 14 residues. The germline gives CDR1 MNHEY, CDR2 SMNVEV (reference sequence). The CDR3 sequence is CASSDSISGNTIYF. The CDR3 bases are TGTGCCAGCAGTGACAGTATCTCTGGAAACACCATATATTTT.

The table lists this clone with a count of one. The chain couples TRBV18 to TRBJ2-3; TRBD1 aligns across 8 bases. The germline V gene encodes CDR1 KGHSH and CDR2 LQKENI. This CDR3 is 16 amino acids long. Trimming removed 6 bases from V and 6 bases from J; junction bases left unmatched: 14. In DNA form, the CDR3 reads TGTGCCAGCTCTCCGTCAGGACAGGGAGGTTCCGATACGCAGTATTTT. As protein: CASSPSGQGGSDTQYF.

V gene TRBV2 combines with J gene TRBJ1-3, with 7 positions matching TRBD1. The CDR3 spans 12 residues. Germline V CDR1 and CDR2: SNHLY, FYNNEI. CDR3 residues: CGTGAFGNTIYF. DNA for the CDR3: TGTGGCACAGGGGCCTTTGGAAACACCATATATTTT. The entire variable domain, with the rest obtained from reference TRBV2 and TRBJ1-3, is as follows: EPEVTQTPSHQVTQMGQEVILRCVPISNHLYFYWYRQILGQKVEFLVSFYNNEISEKSEIFDDQFSVERPDGSNFTLKIRSTKLEDSAMYFCGTGAFGNTIYFGEGSWLTVV.

This sequence joins TRBV10-3 and TRBJ1-2; no firm D call. V lost 0 bases and J 1 base, leaving 6 bases between the germline ends. CDR3 length equals 14 residues. Germline V lookup: CDR1 ENHRY, CDR2 SYGVKD. For the CDR3, the DNA is TGTGCCATCAGTGAGTCCAACAGTAACTATGGCTACACCTTC. This gives the protein CAISESNSNYGYTF.

The chain combines TRBV5-4 with TRBJ1-2, with TRBD1 matching 8 bases. V lost 3 bases, J lost 7 bases, and 14 bases stayed unmatched. In germline, CDR1 is SGHNT, CDR2 YYREEE (reference sequence). CDR3 length: 16 residues. This chain's CDR3 is CASSSSNGQGAVGYTF. The CDR3 DNA reads TGTGCCAGCAGCTCCTCCAATGGACAGGGCGCAGTTGGCTACACCTTC.

J is TRBJ1-1 and V is TRBV24-1; a weak D match, TRBD1 (6 bases). V was shortened by 7 bases and J by 2 bases, with 10 bases between the two germline ends. The CDR3 loop spans 13 amino acids. Germline V lookup: CDR1 KGHDR, CDR2 SFDVKD. The CDR3 here is CATSRQDNTEAFF. CDR3 nucleotide sequence: TGTGCCACCAGCAGACAGGACAACACTGAAGCTTTCTTT.

V gene TRBV4-1 combines with J gene TRBJ1-1; TRBD1 might be the D (6 bases). Germline V gene sequence: CDR1 MGHRA, CDR2 YSYEKL. Trimming removed 3 bases from V and 4 bases from J, with 15 bases in between. CDR3 length equals 15 residues. The CDR3 bases are TGCGCCAGCAGCCACGTCAGTACAGGGACCACTGAAGCTTTCTTT. Translated, it gives CASSHVSTGTTEAFF.

This clone was recorded a few times. The chain links TRBV28 to TRBJ1-4; 9 positions match TRBD1. With 3 bases clipped from V and 7 bases from J, the junction kept 6 bases outside the gene matches. The CDR3 spans 15 residues. The germline CDR1 and CDR2 sequences are MDHEN and SYDVKM. The CDR3 coding sequence is TGTGCCAGCAGTTTCACAGGGGGCTATGGTGAAAAACTGTTTTTT. Amino acids: CASSFTGGYGEKLFF.

About this clone: Other DNA sequences in the sample encode the same CDR3. The chain is built from TRBV20-1 and TRBJ2-7; D uncertain. The V end was cut by 0 bases, the J end by 4 bases, with 4 bases between. CDR3 length: 11 residues. Germline CDR1 is DFQATT and CDR2 is SNEGSKA (reference sequence). The CDR3 is CSARDNYEQYF. The CDR3 nucleotides are TGCAGTGCTAGAGACAATTACGAGCAGTACTTC.

V usage is TRBV24-1 and J usage is TRBJ2-1; D may be TRBD1 (6 bases). Trimming cost V 7 bases and J 6 bases, with 12 bases left between them. The CDR3 has 13 residues. Looked up from germline, CDR1 is KGHDR and CDR2 is SFDVKD. The CDR3 protein is CATSQQGSNEQFF. In DNA form, the CDR3 reads TGTGCCACCAGCCAACAGGGATCCAATGAGCAGTTCTTC.

The rearrangement joins TRBV5-6 to TRBJ2-3, with D possibly TRBD2 on 6 matching bases. The germline gives CDR1 SGHDT, CDR2 YYEEEE. CDR3 length: 16 residues. Between the trimmed V and J ends, which lost 0 bases and 4 bases, there was a span of 15 bases. The CDR3 DNA is TGTGCCAGCAGCTTGGCCCGGGGGAAAGAGGCAGATACGCAGTATTTT. Translated: CASSLARGKEADTQYF. Based on the CDR3 plus reference TRBV5-6 and TRBJ2-3, the full variable domain is DAGVTQSPTHLIKTRGQQVTLRCSPKSGHDTVSWYQQALGQGPQFIFQYYEEEERQRGNFPDRFSGHQFPNYSSELNVNALLLGDSALYLCASSLARGKEADTQYFGPGTRLTVL.

This chain connects TRBV6-2 or TRBV6-3 to TRBJ2-7; the D gene is possibly TRBD1 (6 bases). CDR1 and CDR2 from the germline V gene are MNHEY and SVGEGT. Between the trimmed V and J ends, which lost 2 bases and 2 bases, there was a span of 13 bases. This CDR3 contains 15 residues. The CDR3 here is CASSYLVTGPYEQYF. The CDR3 DNA reads TGTGCCAGCAGTTACCTAGTGACAGGACCCTACGAGCAGTACTTC.

J is TRBJ1-4 and V is TRBV28, with unresolved D. V was trimmed by 5 bases and J by 0 bases, leaving 7 bases between them. From germline, CDR1 is MDHEN and CDR2 SYDVKM. The CDR3 extends over 14 amino acids. The DNA of the CDR3 is TGTGCCAGCAGTCCCCCTGCAACTAATGAAAAACTGTTTTTT. Translation gives CASSPPATNEKLFF.

V gene TRBV18 combines with J gene TRBJ2-7; D remains unclear. In germline, CDR1 is KGHSH, CDR2 LQKENI. The CDR3 runs to 14 residues. Trimming removed 3 bases from V and 5 bases from J, with 14 bases in between. CDR3 nucleotides: TGTGCCAGCTCACCTTCTAGTCTCCGGGACGAGCAGTACTTC. Its translation: CASSPSSLRDEQYF. Full variable domain (rest looked up from reference TRBV18 and TRBJ2-7): NAGVMQNPRHLVRRRGQEARLRCSPMKGHSHVYWYRQLPEEGLKFMVYLQKENIIDESGMPKERFSAEFPKEGPSILRIQQVVRGDSAAYFCASSPSSLRDEQYFGPGTRLTVT.

The J gene is TRBJ2-7, the V gene TRBV28; 7 positions agree with TRBD2. The CDR3 totals 15 residues. Per the germline V gene, CDR1 is MDHEN and CDR2 is SYDVKM. V gave up 3 bases and J gave up 4 bases; unmatched junction bases: 9. The CDR3: CASSFRAAGEYEQYF. As DNA, the CDR3 is TGTGCCAGCAGTTTTAGGGCGGCGGGGGAGTACGAGCAGTACTTC.